The clone carrying this T cell receptor beta chain is labeled medium-sized. Its antigen remains unknown. This CDR3 region has 16 residues. Germline assignment: CDR1 LNHDA and CDR2 SQIVND (reference sequence). V gave up 2 bases and J gave up 6 bases; unmatched junction bases: 13. The sample comes from a study of long-term antiretroviral therapy in people with HIV. Across the study: Some samples came about a decade before the 2015 immediate-ART recommendation, and these were the earliest. Findings of the study overall: Blood obtained between the mid-2000s and the late 2010s may reflect older ART regimens.

Sequencing relied on immunoSEQ assay v3.0, run at survey level. Sequenced by immunoSEQ multiplex PCR; TCRdb stores in-frame clones only, minus some. The data show approximately 26,000 clones, 85% seen once. Every participant gave one or more pre-ART and two or more post-ART PBMC samples. The TCR comes from a man between 40 and 49 years old with HIV. This rearrangement joins TRBV19 to TRBJ2-7, with 7 positions matching TRBD1. The sequencing used unsorted PBMCs, collected 2.3 years after starting antiretroviral therapy. The CDR3 loop reads CASSIHRTGLKIEQYF. The CDR3 DNA sequence: TGTGCCAGTAGTATACATCGGACAGGCTTGAAGATCGAGCAGTACTTC.